The clone carrying this T cell receptor (beta chain) is labeled medium-sized based on frequency. TRB was amplified from about 270 ng of peripheral blood genomic DNA per sample. The source of the sample is a study of T cell clusters in autoimmune cytopenias. The CDR3 is 17 amino acids. Germline CDR1 is MNHEY and CDR2 is SVGAGI. TRB was amplified by touch-down multiplex PCR, primer pools A and B combined. TCRdb re-called the multiplex PCR reads and gives one entry per CDR3 protein, without DNA. The sample includes 6,000 or so distinct CDR3 sequences. The specimen was peripheral blood. This chain connects TRBV6-5 to TRBJ2-3; TCRdb outputs TRBD1, but without DNA this stays unchecked. The TCR originated in a human donor with an autoimmune cytopenia or autoimmune hepatitis (not recorded which). The CDR3 protein is CASSYSIPGQGADTQYF.